Listed here is a single TCR beta chain. TCRdb's copy holds only in-frame clones and misses some; the assay was immunoSEQ multiplex PCR. The table has 600,000 or so clones, about 89% seen once; the top ten hold roughly 0.0089%. V lost 0 bases to trimming and J lost 2 bases, with 13 bases between them. Germline V gives CDR1 MNHNY, CDR2 SVGAGI (reference sequence). This CDR3 contains 16 residues. The data are from a study of shared T cell receptors in the human thymus. This same sample was also taken into another study, of human thymus T cells. This second report adds: There appeared to be biased usage of V and J genes in thymic and blood repertoires.

This chain uses TRBV6-6 with TRBJ1-1, with a tentative D call TRBD1 (5 bases). The receptor comes from a boy under two years old with a congenital heart defect. Specimen: thymocytes. This chain's CDR3 is CASSYSTWGGNTEAFF. In DNA, the CDR3 is TGTGCCAGCAGTTACTCGACATGGGGGGGAAACACTGAAGCTTTCTTT.